Below are 23 T cell receptor beta chains sequenced from a single sample in a study of cytomegalovirus exposure and HLA in healthy donors. Repertoires were generated with immunoSEQ multiplex PCR, while TCRdb's copy carries only in-frame clones and drops some. This sample carries under 130,000 clones, 85% to 90% of them seen once, and the ten largest clones take roughly 4.2%. Sample: PBMCs. The receptor source for this set is a woman between 18 and 30 years old in good health and CMV-seropositive.

The chain couples TRBV28 to TRBJ2-3; 10 nucleotides agree with TRBD2. V lost 5 bases, J lost 4 bases, and 3 bases stayed unmatched. The CDR3 extends over 14 amino acids. Per germline, CDR1 MDHEN and CDR2 SYDVKM. The CDR3 is CASSRGTSADTQYF. The CDR3 bases are TGTGCCAGCAGTCGCGGGACTAGCGCAGATACGCAGTATTTT.

V usage is TRBV11-3 and J usage is TRBJ1-6, with D possibly being TRBD1 (5 bases). Germline lookup yields CDR1 SGHNT and CDR2 YENEEA. The CDR3 extends over 15 amino acids. The V end was cut by 4 bases, the J end by 10 bases, with 17 bases between. The chain's CDR3 is CASSSWGGGGSPLHF. CDR3 bases: TGTGCCAGCAGCTCCTGGGGGGGTGGAGGATCACCCCTCCACTTT.

The chain couples TRBV7-8 to TRBJ1-2, with TRBD1 identical over 8 bases. Germline V gene data show CDR1 as SGHVS and CDR2 as FQNEAQ. V lost 5 bases and J lost 8; bases outside the gene matches: 10. The CDR3 totals 14 residues. The CDR3 spells CASSPRAGGVGYTF. The CDR3 DNA is TGTGCCAGCAGCCCTAGGGCAGGGGGCGTGGGCTACACCTTC.

The table lists this clone with a few counts. V and J are TRBV7-9 and TRBJ2-2; 9 bases align to TRBD1. There are 14 residues in the CDR3. V lost 11 bases to trimming and J lost 5 bases; unmatched junction nucleotides: 9. Germline V gene lookup returns CDR1 SEHNR and CDR2 FQNEAQ (reference sequence). CDR3 sequence (DNA): TGTGCCGGGCAAGGACAGGGGTTTACCGGGGAGCTGTTTTTT. Encoded protein: CAGQGQGFTGELFF.

The chain has TRBV6-5 and TRBJ1-1; possible D gene TRBD1, 5 bases. Germline CDR1 and CDR2: MNHEY and SVGAGI. With 8 bases removed from V and 0 bases from J, the gap between germline ends came to 10 bases. This CDR3 spans 13 amino acids. In DNA, the CDR3 is TGTGCCAGCGGGCCGACAGTGAACACTGAAGCTTTCTTT. Its protein is CASGPTVNTEAFF.

This clone was detected once. The rearrangement links TRBV7-3 to TRBJ2-3; 9 bases are a match to TRBD1. The CDR3 has 13 residues. Germline V gene sequence: CDR1 SGHTA, CDR2 FQGTGA. V lost 3 bases, J lost 6 bases, and 1 base stayed unmatched. CDR3 coding DNA: TGTGCCAGCAGCTTGACAGGGGGTGATACGCAGTATTTT. It translates to CASSLTGGDTQYF.

The V gene is TRBV28, the J gene TRBJ1-5; 10 bases fit TRBD1. Per germline, CDR1 MDHEN and CDR2 SYDVKM. V shed 3 bases and J 4 bases; nucleotides not matched to a gene: 3. The CDR3 has 15 amino acids. The CDR3 region has the DNA TGTGCCAGCAGTTTGGGACAGGGGTCTAATCAGCCCCAGCATTTT. Translation: CASSLGQGSNQPQHF.

The chain employs TRBV4-1 and TRBJ2-7; TRBD1 matches 9 bases. Germline V gene data show CDR1 as MGHRA and CDR2 as YSYEKL. CDR3 length: 16 amino acids. V shed 0 bases, J shed 1 base, and the junction held 4 bases outside the gene matches. CDR3 loop: CASSQEDRGGSYEQYF. The CDR3 DNA sequence: TGCGCCAGCAGCCAAGAAGACAGGGGGGGATCCTACGAGCAGTACTTC.

The V call is TRBV5-1, the J call TRBJ2-7, with 15 positions matching TRBD2. The V gene end was trimmed by 5 bases and the J gene end by 2 bases; junction bases not matched to a gene: 8. Germline V CDR1 and CDR2: SGHRS, YFSETQ. This CDR3 comprises 17 residues. CDR3 sequence: CASSVGLAGGAAYEQYF. The CDR3, as DNA: TGCGCCAGCAGTGTGGGACTAGCGGGAGGAGCTGCCTACGAGCAGTACTTC.

The rearrangement joins TRBV5-1 to TRBJ2-7, with D possibly being TRBD1 (6 bases). Germline V gene lookup returns CDR1 SGHRS and CDR2 YFSETQ. The CDR3 has 14 residues. The germline V and J ends were trimmed by 9 bases and 7 bases, with 23 bases remaining between them. As DNA, the CDR3 is TGCGCCACAAAACCAGGGGTACCCCCTGAGGAGCAGTACTTC. Protein sequence: CATKPGVPPEEQYF.

The V call is TRBV5-1, the J call TRBJ2-5; D gene ambiguous. This CDR3 region has 13 residues. V lost 2 bases, J lost 5 bases, and 10 bases lay in between. Germline CDR1 SGHRS, CDR2 YFSETQ. CDR3 in amino acids: CASSLPPVETQYF. The CDR3, as DNA: TGCGCCAGCAGCTTACCTCCGGTCGAGACCCAGTACTTC.

This clone is a singleton in its sample. V gene TRBV7-3 combines with J gene TRBJ2-1; D ambiguous. The CDR3 runs to 13 residues. The V end was cut by 5 bases, the J end by 5 bases, with 10 bases between. Germline CDR1 reads SGHTA; CDR2 reads FQGTGA. The chain's CDR3 is CASSRANNNEQFF. CDR3 DNA sequence: TGTGCCAGCAGCAGAGCAAATAACAATGAGCAGTTCTTC.

The chain links TRBV11-3 to TRBJ2-5; 7 bases fit TRBD2. Trimming at V came to 1 base and at J to 6 bases, leaving 11 bases not matched to a gene. CDR1 SGHNT and CDR2 YENEEA come from the germline V gene. The CDR3 runs to 16 residues. In DNA, the CDR3 is TGTGCCAGCAGCTTAGGGACGGGGGGAGTTGGGAAGACCCAGTACTTC. This codes for CASSLGTGGVGKTQYF.

The V and J genes are TRBV28 and TRBJ2-7, with D perhaps matching TRBD1 (7 bases). Germline V gives CDR1 MDHEN, CDR2 SYDVKM. CDR3 length: 16 residues. Trimming cost V 4 bases and J 1 base, with 17 bases left between them. The CDR3 DNA follows: TGTGCCAGCAGTTCAGTCCCCCCAGGGGGGTCCTACGAGCAGTACTTC. Amino acids: CASSSVPPGGSYEQYF.

This chain joins TRBV5-1 and TRBJ2-7; 8 bases are shared with TRBD1. The ends lost 4 bases at V and 4 bases at J; junction bases unmatched: 7. Germline assignment: CDR1 SGHRS and CDR2 YFSETQ. This CDR3 is built from 14 residues. CDR3 loop: CASSLDRGEYEQYF. The CDR3 coding sequence is TGCGCCAGCAGCCTTGACAGGGGAGAGTACGAGCAGTACTTC.

Regarding this clone: One end of the junction fails to match germline, which may point to a read error. The chain links TRBV2 to TRBJ2-7; 7 bases map to TRBD1. Per germline, CDR1 SNHLY and CDR2 FYNNEI. CDR3 length: 15 amino acids. The CDR3 nucleotides read TGTGCCAGCAGCCGCACAGGGGACCCCTCCTCCGAGCAGTACTTC. Amino acid sequence: CASSRTGDPSSEQYF.

The chain links TRBV6-5 to TRBJ2-1, with TRBD2 matching 8 bases. This CDR3 is 15 amino acids long. From germline, CDR1 is MNHEY and CDR2 SVGAGI. V trimming: 7 bases; J trimming: 8 bases; junction bases outside the gene matches: 13. The DNA for the CDR3 is TGTGCCAGCACCCGGGGGGGTAGCATAAATGATGAGCAGTTCTTC. It encodes CASTRGGSINDEQFF.

This clone occurred once. The chain couples TRBV11-2 to TRBJ2-2, with a tentative D call TRBD2 (7 bases). CDR1 and CDR2 (germline): SGHAT, FQNNGV. V was shortened by 5 bases and J by 6 bases, with 16 bases between the two germline ends. The CDR3 contains 15 residues. The CDR3 DNA sequence: TGTGCCAGCAGCGTAGGGGGAGGGTTGGCCGGGGAGCTGTTTTTT. The encoded protein is CASSVGGGLAGELFF.

V gene TRBV6-1 combines with J gene TRBJ1-5, with TRBD1 matching over 8 bases. This CDR3 is 16 amino acids long. Trimming cost V 1 base and J 4 bases; bases outside gene matches: 6. Germline-derived CDR1 and CDR2 are MNHNS and SASEGT. In DNA, the CDR3 is TGTGCCAGCAGTGAAGGGACAGGGTGGGGAAATCAGCCCCAGCATTTT. Amino acids: CASSEGTGWGNQPQHF.

The CDR3 spells CASSLLASGAHEQFF. In DNA form, the CDR3 reads TGTGCCAGCAGTTTATTGGCTAGCGGGGCCCATGAGCAGTTCTTC. J is TRBJ2-1 and V is TRBV27; TRBD2 aligns across 9 bases. Unmatched junction bases numbered 6, after V lost 1 base and J lost 8 bases. The germline V gene has CDR1 MNHEY and CDR2 SMNVEV (reference sequence). This CDR3 contains 15 residues.

This clone has only a few counts. The chain has TRBV7-8 and TRBJ2-1; TRBD2 agrees at 8 bases. This CDR3 is built from 17 residues. Per the germline V gene, CDR1 is SGHVS and CDR2 is FQNEAQ. The J segment lost 10 bases and the V segment lost 4 bases, leaving 18 bases of the junction unmatched. CDR3 bases: TGTGCCAGCAGCTCGGACCGAATAGCGGGACGCTCAGGGGAGCAGTTCTTC. The encoded protein is CASSSDRIAGRSGEQFF.

J is TRBJ2-5 and V is TRBV29-1, with D possibly TRBD1 on 5 matching bases. This CDR3 spans 12 amino acids. Germline CDR1 and CDR2: SQVTM and ANQGSEA. Trimming shortened V by 7 bases and J by 4 bases, and 13 bases separated the two germline ends. The CDR3 nucleotides are TGCAGCGCCGGACACCCTGGAGAGACCCAGTACTTC. This encodes CSAGHPGETQYF.

The rearrangement links TRBV27 to TRBJ1-5; D perhaps matches TRBD1 (6 bases). Germline V lookup: CDR1 MNHEY, CDR2 SMNVEV (reference sequence). V lost 7 bases and J 2 bases, leaving 18 bases between the germline ends. The CDR3 is made up of 16 amino acids. CDR3 nucleotide sequence: TGTGCCAGCATACTTCCTGGACAGAAGGGCAATCAGCCCCAGCATTTT. Translated, it gives CASILPGQKGNQPQHF.